This T cell receptor (beta chain) was obtained from a study of T cells in localized non-small cell lung cancer. Notes on this clone: As yet, its antigen is unknown.

The CDR3 is 13 amino acids. With 8 bases removed from V and 5 bases from J, the gap between germline ends came to 13 bases. Germline CDR1 and CDR2: MNHEY and SVGAGI. Findings of the study overall: Heterogeneity stays possible, as sequencing covered only one tumor region. It was uninvolved adjacent lung that showed the highest T cell clonality, exceeding tumor. A denser population of T cells in blood accompanied longer overall survival.

Generated by immunoSEQ multiplex PCR, the TCRdb table keeps only in-frame clones and is missing some. The table shows about 39,000 clones, with about 76% occurring only once. The TCR originated in a woman between 40 and 69 years old with stage II squamous cell lung carcinoma. This specimen consisted of PBMCs, obtained before any cancer treatment. The V and J genes are TRBV6-5 and TRBJ1-5; perhaps TRBD1 as D (5 bases). CDR3 sequence reads: CASRERGDQPQHF. CDR3 in DNA: TGTGCCAGCCGGGAGAGGGGAGATCAGCCCCAGCATTTT.